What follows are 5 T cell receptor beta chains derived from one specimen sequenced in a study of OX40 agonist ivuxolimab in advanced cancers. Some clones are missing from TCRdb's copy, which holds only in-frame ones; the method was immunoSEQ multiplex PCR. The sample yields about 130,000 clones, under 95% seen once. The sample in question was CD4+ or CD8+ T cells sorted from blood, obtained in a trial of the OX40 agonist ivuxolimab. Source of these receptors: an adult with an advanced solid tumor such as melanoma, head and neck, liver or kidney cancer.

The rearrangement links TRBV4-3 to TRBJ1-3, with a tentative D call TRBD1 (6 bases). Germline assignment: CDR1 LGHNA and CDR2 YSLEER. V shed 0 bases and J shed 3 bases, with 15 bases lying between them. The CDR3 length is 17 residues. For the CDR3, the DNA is TGCGCCAGCAGCCAAGATCTAACGGGGGCTGGTGGAAACACCATATATTTT. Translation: CASSQDLTGAGGNTIYF.

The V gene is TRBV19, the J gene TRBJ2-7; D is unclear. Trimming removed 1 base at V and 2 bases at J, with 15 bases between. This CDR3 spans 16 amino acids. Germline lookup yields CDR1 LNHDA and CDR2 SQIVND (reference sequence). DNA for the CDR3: TGTGCCAGTAGTATAGGGGGTAGCTTTGACACCTACGAGCAGTACTTC. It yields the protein CASSIGGSFDTYEQYF.

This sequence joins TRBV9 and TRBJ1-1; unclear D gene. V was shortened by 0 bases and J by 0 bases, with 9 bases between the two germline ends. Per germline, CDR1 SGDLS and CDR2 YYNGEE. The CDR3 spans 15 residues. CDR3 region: CASSVEVALNTEAFF. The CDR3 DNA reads TGTGCCAGCAGCGTAGAGGTCGCGCTGAACACTGAAGCTTTCTTT.

The CDR3 DNA reads TGTGCCAGCAGTGAGGGGGGCTGGGGCTATGGCTACACCTTC. Its protein is CASSEGGWGYGYTF. The genes are TRBV6-4 and TRBJ1-2; a possible D gene is TRBD1 (6 bases). Germline lookup yields CDR1 MRHNA and CDR2 SNTAGT. The CDR3 covers 14 residues. Between the trimmed V and J ends, which lost 3 bases and 4 bases, there was a span of 12 bases.

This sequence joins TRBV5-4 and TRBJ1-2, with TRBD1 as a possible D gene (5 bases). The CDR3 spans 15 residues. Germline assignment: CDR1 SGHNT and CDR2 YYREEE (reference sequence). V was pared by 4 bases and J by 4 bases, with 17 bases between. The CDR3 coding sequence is TGTGCCAGCAGCCTACCCGGGACGCCACCCTATGGCTACACCTTC. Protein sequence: CASSLPGTPPYGYTF.